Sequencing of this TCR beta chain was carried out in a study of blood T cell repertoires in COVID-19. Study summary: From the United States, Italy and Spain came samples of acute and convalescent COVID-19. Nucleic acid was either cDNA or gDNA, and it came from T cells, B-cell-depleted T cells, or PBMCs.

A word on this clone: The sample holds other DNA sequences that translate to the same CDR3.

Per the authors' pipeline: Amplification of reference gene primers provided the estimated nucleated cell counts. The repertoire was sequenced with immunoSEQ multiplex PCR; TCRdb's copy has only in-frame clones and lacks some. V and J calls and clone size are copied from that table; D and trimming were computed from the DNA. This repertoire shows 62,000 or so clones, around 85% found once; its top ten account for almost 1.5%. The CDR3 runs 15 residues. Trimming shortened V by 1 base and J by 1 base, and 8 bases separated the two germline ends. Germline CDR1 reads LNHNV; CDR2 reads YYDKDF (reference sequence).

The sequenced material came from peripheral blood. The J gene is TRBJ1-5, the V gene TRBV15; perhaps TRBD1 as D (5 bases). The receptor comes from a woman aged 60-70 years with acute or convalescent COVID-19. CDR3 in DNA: TGTGCCACCAGCAGAGGCGGGGGGAGCAATCAGCCCCAGCATTTT. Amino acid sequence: CATSRGGGSNQPQHF.